This T cell receptor beta chain was observed in a study of control samples from healthy donors and cancer patients. The data were produced by immunoSEQ multiplex PCR, yet TCRdb's version contains in-frame clones alone and is incomplete. Among 130,000 to 150,000 clones, approximately 88% were seen once, and the ten largest hold around 4.7%. From germline, CDR1 is MNHEY and CDR2 SMNVEV (reference sequence). The CDR3 loop spans 15 amino acids. V lost 5 bases, J lost 0 bases, and 10 bases lay in between. This receptor was obtained from a man in his thirties or forties in good health. The V call is TRBV27, the J call TRBJ1-4; the D is unclear. The sequenced sample was blood. Here the CDR3 DNA reads TGTGCCAGCAGTCCCCGGGCAGCAACTAATGAAAAACTGTTTTTT. The encoded protein is CASSPRAATNEKLFF.